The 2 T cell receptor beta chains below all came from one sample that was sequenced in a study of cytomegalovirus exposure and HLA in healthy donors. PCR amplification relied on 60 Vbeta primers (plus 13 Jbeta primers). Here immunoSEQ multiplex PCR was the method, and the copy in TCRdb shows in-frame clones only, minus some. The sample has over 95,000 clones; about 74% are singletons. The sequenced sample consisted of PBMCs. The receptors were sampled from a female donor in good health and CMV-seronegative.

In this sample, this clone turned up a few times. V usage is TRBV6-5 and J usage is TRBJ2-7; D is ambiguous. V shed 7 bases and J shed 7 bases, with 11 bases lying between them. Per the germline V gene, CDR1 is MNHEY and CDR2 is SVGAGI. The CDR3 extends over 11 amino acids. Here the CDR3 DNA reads TGTGCCAGCAACCTCGCCGGGGAGCAGTACTTC. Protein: CASNLAGEQYF.

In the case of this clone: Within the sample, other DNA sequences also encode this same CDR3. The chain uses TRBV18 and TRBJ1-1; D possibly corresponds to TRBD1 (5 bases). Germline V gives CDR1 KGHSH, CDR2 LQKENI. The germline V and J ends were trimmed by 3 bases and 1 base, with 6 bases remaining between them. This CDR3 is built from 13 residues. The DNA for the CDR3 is TGTGCCAGCTCACCGCAGGGGAACACTGAAGCTTTCTTT. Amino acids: CASSPQGNTEAFF.